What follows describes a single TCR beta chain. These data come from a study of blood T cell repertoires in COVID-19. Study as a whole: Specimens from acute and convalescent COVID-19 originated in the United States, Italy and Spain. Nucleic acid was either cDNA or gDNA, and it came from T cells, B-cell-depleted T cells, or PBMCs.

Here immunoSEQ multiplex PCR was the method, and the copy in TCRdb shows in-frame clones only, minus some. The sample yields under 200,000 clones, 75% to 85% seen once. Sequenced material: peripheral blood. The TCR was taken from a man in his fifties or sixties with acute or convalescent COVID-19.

CDR3 DNA sequence: TGTGCCAGCAGTGAAAGTAGGACAGCGAACACCGGGGAGCTGTTTTTT. Translation: CASSESRTANTGELFF. The chain uses TRBV25-1 and TRBJ2-2; D is possibly TRBD1 (6 bases). V shed 2 bases and J shed 0 bases, with 10 bases lying between them. The CDR3 runs to 16 residues. Germline assignment: CDR1 MGHDK and CDR2 SYGVNS.